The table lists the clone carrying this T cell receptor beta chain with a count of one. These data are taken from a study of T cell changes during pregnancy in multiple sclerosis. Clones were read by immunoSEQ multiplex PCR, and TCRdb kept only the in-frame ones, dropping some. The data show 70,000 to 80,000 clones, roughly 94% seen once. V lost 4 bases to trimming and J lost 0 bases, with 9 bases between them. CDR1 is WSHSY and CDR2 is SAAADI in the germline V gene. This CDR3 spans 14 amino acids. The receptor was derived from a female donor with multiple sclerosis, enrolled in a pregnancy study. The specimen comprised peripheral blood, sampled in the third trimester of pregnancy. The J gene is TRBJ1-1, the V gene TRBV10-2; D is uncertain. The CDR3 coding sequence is TGCGCCAGCAGTGCTTACACAGTGAACACTGAAGCTTTCTTT. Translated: CASSAYTVNTEAFF.